This is a list of T cell receptor beta chains from one sample in a study of T-cell reconstitution after alpha-beta-depleted transplantation in children. TCRdb used MiXCR to reprocess the PCR reads, holding one entry per CDR3 protein. The sample consists of about 300,000 distinct CDR3 sequences, roughly 7.8% of them appearing once. This specimen was peripheral blood, taken 360 days after TCRalphabeta/CD19-depleted stem cell transplant. The receptors derive from a female patient aged 2-9 years who had a stem cell transplant for Fanconi anemia, so the T cells may come from the graft donor. The CDR3 runs from the conserved cysteine through the conserved F or W. A D gene is named only where the DNA matches it firmly. Not every row has a clone size; where given, it reads once, few, many or a size class.

V	size	J	D	length	CDR3	DNA
TRBV5-1	many	TRBJ1-1	-	16	CASSTPGGSGDTEAFF	TGCGCCAGCAGCACCCCCGGTGGGTCGGGTGACACTGAAGCTTTCTTT
TRBV7-3	few	TRBJ1-1	-	15	CASSLGDGLNTEAFF	TGTGCCAGCAGCTTAGGGGACGGTTTGAACACTGAAGCTTTCTTT
TRBV24-1	few	TRBJ2-5	TRBD2	16	CATSESRLAKQETQYF	TGTGCCACCAGTGAAAGTAGACTAGCGAAGCAAGAGACCCAGTACTTC
TRBV27	few	TRBJ2-3	TRBD1	18	CASSLLAPGTGGFDTQYF	TGTGCCAGCAGTTTATTGGCCCCCGGGACAGGGGGTTTTGATACGCAGTATTTT
TRBV12-3/TRBV12-4	many	TRBJ2-1	-	14	CASSFAGFYNEQFF	TGTGCCAGCAGTTTTGCAGGGTTCTACAATGAGCAGTTCTTC
TRBV28	many	TRBJ2-1	TRBD2	16	CASSLVGLARYNEQFF	TGTGCCAGCAGTTTAGTGGGACTAGCGAGATACAATGAGCAGTTCTTC
TRBV6-2/TRBV6-3	many	TRBJ2-3	-	13	CASSYSMTDTQYF	TGTGCCAGCAGTTACTCGATGACAGATACGCAGTATTTT
TRBV20-1	many	TRBJ1-1	-	12	CRVVTMNTEAFF	TGCAGAGTAGTTACCATGAACACTGAAGCTTTCTTT
TRBV4-3	many	TRBJ2-7	-	15	CASSQGSGDGYEQYF	TGCGCCAGCAGCCAAGGCAGTGGGGATGGCTACGAGCAGTACTTC
TRBV18	-	TRBJ2-2	-	15	CASPGEGRGTGELFF	TGTGCCAGCCCGGGTGAAGGGAGAGGTACCGGGGAGCTGTTTTTT
TRBV19	few	TRBJ1-2	TRBD1	12	CASSIGQGGYTF	TGTGCCAGTAGTATCGGACAGGGCGGCTACACCTTC
TRBV29-1	many	TRBJ2-2	-	12	CSVGQNTGELFF	TGCAGCGTTGGACAGAACACCGGGGAGCTGTTTTTT
TRBV4-2	many	TRBJ2-1	TRBD2	16	CASSHKNRGGYNEQFF	TGTGCCAGCAGCCACAAAAATCGGGGGGGTTACAATGAGCAGTTCTTC
TRBV25-1	few	TRBJ1-2	TRBD1	15	CASSGPGQGNYGYTF	TGTGCCAGCAGTGGCCCGGGACAGGGAAACTATGGCTACACCTTC
TRBV20-1	many	TRBJ2-2	TRBD2	13	CSARRGDTGELFF	TGCAGTGCTAGACGGGGGGACACCGGGGAGCTGTTTTTT
TRBV7-9	-	TRBJ2-1	-	14	CASSIGGGRNEQFF	TGTGCCAGCAGCATAGGAGGGGGGCGGAATGAGCAGTTCTTC